Sequencing of this TCR beta chain was carried out in a study of CD8+CD57+ T cells in acquired aplastic anemia. Looking at the study overall: Read counts for CD4+ cells (from healthy donors) averaged about 11 million. Points from the study as a whole: In common between the patients and the controls were twenty-nine CD8+ CDR3 sequences. Patients were compared with controls for CD8+ Simpson's diversity, and no significant difference emerged.

About this clonotype: Antigen specificity is unknown. Its ends do not fully match the called genes, so a read error is possible.

The CDR3 length is 21 residues. Germline CDR1 DFQATT, CDR2 SNEGSKA (reference sequence). The study profiled TCR beta VDJ and CDR3 using genomic DNA as template. From the reads, TCRdb called clonotypes with MiXCR, one entry per CDR3 protein. The top ten hold 45% of the sample, which has 150,000 to 200,000 distinct CDR3 sequences, 60% to 70% seen once. Sequencing was performed on sorted CD4+, CD8+, or CD8+CD57+ T cells (not recorded which) from PBMCs. The clonotype comes from a human donor in good health. V gene TRBV20-1 combines with J gene TRBJ2-1; TRBD1 agrees at 10 bases. The CDR3 reads CSARASPGTGVPLSSYNEQFF. The CDR3 bases are TGCAGCGCTAGAGCTAGCCCTGGGACAGGGGTCCCCCTGAGCTCCTACAATGAGCAGTTCTTC.